The 18 T cell receptor beta chains below all came from one sample that was sequenced in a study of blood T cell repertoires in COVID-19. Assay: immunoSEQ multiplex PCR; the TCRdb copy retains only in-frame clones and omits some. The sample includes around 140,000 clones, approximately 91% of them seen just once. The sequenced sample was peripheral blood. The receptors were gathered from a man aged 70-80 years with acute or convalescent COVID-19.

The gene calls are TRBV19 and TRBJ1-2; TRBD1 agrees at 7 bases. The CDR3 spans 13 residues. The germline V gene has CDR1 LNHDA and CDR2 SQIVND (reference sequence). V shed 5 bases, J shed 4 bases, and the junction held 4 bases outside the gene matches. The CDR3 protein is CASSSGQRYGYTF. In DNA form, the CDR3 reads TGTGCCAGTAGTTCGGGACAGCGCTATGGCTACACCTTC.

This clone was observed many times. The gene calls are TRBV27 and TRBJ2-2; TRBD2 agrees at 12 bases. The CDR3 is 15 residues long. Trimming removed 6 bases from V and 4 bases from J; junction bases left unmatched: 3. CDR1 is MNHEY and CDR2 is SMNVEV in the germline V gene (reference sequence). CDR3 region: CASSLAGGLTGELFF. Written as DNA, the CDR3 is TGTGCCAGCAGCCTAGCGGGAGGGCTCACCGGGGAGCTGTTTTTT.

The rearrangement links TRBV20-1 to TRBJ2-3; 8 positions agree with TRBD2. Germline CDR1 and CDR2: DFQATT and SNEGSKA (reference sequence). The CDR3 extends over 15 amino acids. Losses at the gene ends were 3 bases for V and 2 bases for J; bases not matched to a gene: 7. This CDR3 is CSASKAGADTDTQYF. As DNA, the CDR3 is TGCAGTGCTAGTAAAGCGGGGGCCGACACAGATACGCAGTATTTT.

The chain employs TRBV4-1 and TRBJ2-1, with 10 bases identical to TRBD2. Germline-derived CDR1 and CDR2 are MGHRA and YSYEKL. The CDR3 is 18 amino acids. Trimming at V came to 1 base and at J to 5 bases, leaving 11 bases not matched to a gene. CDR3 amino acids: CASSQVDLGLAGDNEQFF. DNA for the CDR3: TGCGCCAGCAGCCAAGTGGATCTCGGGCTAGCGGGAGACAATGAGCAGTTCTTC.

The gene calls are TRBV3-1 (or the pseudogene TRBV3-2) and TRBJ2-5; possibly TRBD1 for D (6 bases). The CDR3 totals 13 residues. Germline V lookup: CDR1 LGHDT, CDR2 YNNKEL (reference sequence). Trimming shortened V by 7 bases and J by 5 bases, and 14 bases separated the two germline ends. The CDR3, as DNA: TGTGCCAGCAACGTACAGGGTTGGGAGACCCAGTACTTC. Its protein is CASNVQGWETQYF.

The rearrangement links TRBV4-1 to TRBJ2-3; 10 bases are shared with TRBD2. There are 16 residues in the CDR3. Germline assignment: CDR1 MGHRA and CDR2 YSYEKL. The V gene end was trimmed by 4 bases and the J gene end by 5 bases; junction bases not matched to a gene: 9. CDR3 sequence (DNA): TGCGCCAGCAGCCCCAGCGGGGGGGGCCTTTTAGATACGCAGTATTTT. This translates into CASSPSGGGLLDTQYF.

The chain links TRBV4-2 to TRBJ2-7; tentative D call: TRBD2 (6 bases). Germline CDR1 is LGHNA and CDR2 is YNFKEQ. This CDR3 region has 15 residues. Trimming cost V 0 bases and J 7 bases, with 16 bases left between them. In DNA form, the CDR3 reads TGTGCCAGCAGCCAAGAAGTAGGAGGGTTCTGGGAGCAGTACTTC. Translated: CASSQEVGGFWEQYF.

On this clone: The sample carries other DNA sequences with the same CDR3. This rearrangement joins TRBV3-1 (or the pseudogene TRBV3-2) to TRBJ1-6, with TRBD1 matching over 8 bases. V was clipped by 1 base and J by 7 bases; unmatched bases: 0. Germline assignment: CDR1 LGHDT and CDR2 YNNKEL (reference sequence). The length of the CDR3 is 14 residues. The CDR3 sequence is CASSQGQGNSPLHF. The CDR3 DNA reads TGTGCCAGCAGCCAAGGACAGGGGAATTCACCCCTCCACTTT.

The chain is built from TRBV5-1 and TRBJ1-5; the D is unclear. The V and J ends lost 0 bases and 6 bases respectively, with 10 bases between them. CDR1 and CDR2 from the germline V gene are SGHRS and YFSETQ. The CDR3 runs 14 residues. The CDR3 coding sequence is TGCGCCAGCAGCTTGGACGGGGTAAGTCAGCCCCAGCATTTT. Translated: CASSLDGVSQPQHF.

The J gene is TRBJ1-5, the V gene TRBV18; possibly TRBD1 for D (6 bases). This CDR3 region has 17 residues. Germline CDR1 reads KGHSH; CDR2 reads LQKENI. The V end lost 5 bases, the J end lost 2 bases, and 19 bases lay between the germline ends. CDR3 DNA sequence: TGTGCCAGCTCAACTTCGACAGGAGGTTTCGGCAATCAGCCCCAGCATTTT. This encodes CASSTSTGGFGNQPQHF.

In its sample, this clone was seen a few times. The chain has TRBV18 and TRBJ2-7; 7 nucleotides align to TRBD1. The CDR3 loop spans 15 amino acids. J gave up 3 bases and V 8 bases, and 13 bases lay outside the gene matches. The V gene's germline CDR1 is KGHSH and CDR2 LQKENI. In DNA, the CDR3 is TGTGCCAGCACAAGAGGCCGGGACAGAGTCTACGAGCAGTACTTC. The encoded protein is CASTRGRDRVYEQYF.

This rearrangement joins TRBV7-9 to TRBJ2-3; 11 bases map to TRBD2. Germline CDR1 and CDR2: SEHNR and FQNEAQ (reference sequence). V gave up 5 bases and J gave up 3 bases; unmatched junction bases: 13. This CDR3 spans 18 amino acids. DNA of the CDR3: TGTGCCAGCAGCCGCAGAGGGACTAGCGGACGAATGACAGATACGCAGTATTTT. It translates to CASSRRGTSGRMTDTQYF. Together with reference TRBV7-9 and TRBJ2-3, the CDR3 gives the full variable domain: DTGVSQNPRHKITKRGQNVTFRCDPISEHNRLYWYRQTLGQGPEFLTYFQNEAQLEKSRLLSDRFSAERPKGSFSTLEIQRTEQGDSAMYLCASSRRGTSGRMTDTQYFGPGTRLTVL.

This chain uses TRBV19 with TRBJ2-4, with 9 bases identical to TRBD2. CDR1 and CDR2 (germline): LNHDA, SQIVND (reference sequence). This CDR3 has 18 residues. V lost 0 bases to trimming and J lost 0 bases; unmatched junction nucleotides: 6. The CDR3 spells CASSIDWRGGIAKNIQYF. The CDR3 coding sequence is TGTGCCAGTAGTATAGATTGGCGGGGGGGAATAGCCAAAAACATTCAGTACTTC.

The chain joins TRBV4-2 to TRBJ2-1, with 9 bases fitting TRBD2. CDR1 and CDR2 from the germline V gene are LGHNA and YNFKEQ. After removal of 1 base from V and 3 bases from J, the junction contained 1 base not matched to a gene. The CDR3 has 15 residues. The CDR3 loop is CASSQGLADYNEQFF. In DNA, the CDR3 is TGTGCCAGCAGCCAAGGACTAGCGGACTACAATGAGCAGTTCTTC.

The chain carries TRBV2 and TRBJ1-2; the D gene is possibly TRBD1 (5 bases). The CDR3 is 15 amino acids. The ends were cut back, 2 bases at V and 2 bases at J, with 12 bases in the middle. CDR1 is SNHLY, CDR2 FYNNEI, per germline. The CDR3 sequence is CASSERGAPNYGYTF. The CDR3 nucleotides are TGTGCCAGCAGTGAACGTGGGGCACCCAACTATGGCTACACCTTC.

CDR3 sequence: CASSPGGTSTDTQYF. The DNA of the CDR3 is TGTGCCAGCAGCCCTGGGGGGACGTCCACAGATACGCAGTATTTT. This chain links TRBV3-1 (or the pseudogene TRBV3-2) with TRBJ2-3; possibly TRBD2 for D (6 bases). V was cut by 4 bases and J by 2 bases, with 13 bases left in between. The germline gives CDR1 LGHDT, CDR2 YNNKEL (reference sequence). This CDR3 region has 15 residues.

V and J are TRBV5-1 and TRBJ2-2, with a possible D match to TRBD2 (6 bases). With 4 bases removed from V and 2 bases from J, the gap between germline ends came to 12 bases. Germline V gives CDR1 SGHRS, CDR2 YFSETQ. The CDR3 loop spans 15 amino acids. DNA for the CDR3: TGCGCCAGCAGCGACCGAGCGGGTAACACCGGGGAGCTGTTTTTT. Amino acids: CASSDRAGNTGELFF.

The sample holds a few counts of this clone. The chain has TRBV11-3 and TRBJ2-2; 10 bases map to TRBD1. CDR1 and CDR2 (germline): SGHNT, YENEEA. J was trimmed by 0 bases and V by 2 bases; bases with no gene match: 6. The CDR3 contains 18 residues. This CDR3 is CASSLYDRGLSNTGELFF. CDR3 nucleotide sequence: TGTGCCAGCAGCTTATACGACAGGGGGCTCTCGAACACCGGGGAGCTGTTTTTT.